This TCR beta chain originates from a study of cytomegalovirus exposure and HLA in healthy donors. General study findings and limits: Later analysis reportedly placed an Asian-associated ancestry cluster below the roughly 680-donor mean in N-insertions. Researchers reported that a few CMV-associated chains were confirmed in vitro as CMV antigen-specific. Indistinguishable V segments, including TRBV6-2 and TRBV6-3, were excluded.

It was with 60 Vbeta and 13 Jbeta primers that the PCR ran. In the original analysis: Later, an analysis found about 77 million unique TCR beta chains, and approximately 10 million of these were shared. Sequencing was performed with immunoSEQ multiplex PCR; in TCRdb, only in-frame clones are kept and a portion is missing. V and J calls and clone size follow that table, whereas D and trimming were derived from the DNA. The table lists around 190,000 clones, 60% to 80% of them singletons. In this sample, this clone turned up a few times. Its antigen is not identified. An end of the junction does not agree with germline; a read error may underlie this. Germline CDR1 SGHNT, CDR2 YENEEA. The CDR3 consists of 13 residues.

The source material was PBMCs. J is TRBJ2-1 and V is TRBV11-3, with 10 positions matching TRBD2. This clonotype originated in a woman in her twenties or thirties in good health and CMV-seronegative. The chain's CDR3 is CASSSQKRGGLVF. DNA for the CDR3: TGTGCCAGCAGCTCCCAAAAGCGGGGGGGCTTGGTCTTC.